The 22 T cell receptor beta chains below were found in one sample sequenced in a study of OX40 agonist ivuxolimab in advanced cancers. Assay: immunoSEQ multiplex PCR; the TCRdb copy retains only in-frame clones and omits some. The table lists around 70,000 clones, over 70% of them singletons. The sample here was CD4+ or CD8+ T cells sorted from blood, taken in a trial of the OX40 agonist ivuxolimab. These receptor sequences come from an adult with an advanced solid tumor such as melanoma, head and neck, liver or kidney cancer.

This chain links TRBV18 with TRBJ1-4; D gene uncertain. The germline gives CDR1 KGHSH, CDR2 LQKENI. V was cut by 5 bases and J by 4 bases, with 8 bases left in between. This CDR3 contains 13 residues. Here the CDR3 reads CASSVYSNEKLFF. In DNA, the CDR3 is TGTGCCAGCTCAGTGTACAGTAATGAAAAACTGTTTTTT.

The CDR3 loop is CASSLRTAYYEAFF. DNA of the CDR3: TGTGCCAGCAGCTTAAGGACAGCCTATTATGAAGCTTTCTTT. This sequence joins TRBV11-3 and TRBJ1-1; tentatively, D is TRBD1 (6 bases). Germline loops: CDR1 SGHNT, CDR2 YENEEA. V was cut by 2 bases and J by 7 bases, with 14 bases left in between. The CDR3 is 14 residues long.

Here the CDR3 reads CASSLAGVGTSYEQYF. For the CDR3, the DNA is TGCGCCAGCAGCTTGGCCGGAGTTGGGACCTCCTACGAGCAGTACTTC. The chain employs TRBV5-1 and TRBJ2-7; perhaps D is TRBD1 or TRBD2 (5 bases each). The CDR3 contains 16 residues. V dropped 0 bases and J dropped 0 bases, with 13 bases sitting between them. Germline V CDR1 and CDR2: SGHRS, YFSETQ.

The chain recombines TRBV15 with TRBJ1-1, with D hard to call. Deletions cut 4 bases from V and 1 base from J, with 13 bases between. In germline, CDR1 is LNHNV, CDR2 YYDKDF (reference sequence). There are 15 residues in the CDR3. In nucleotides, the CDR3 is TGTGCCACCAGCAACCCCGAAGACGGGAACACTGAAGCTTTCTTT. It translates to CATSNPEDGNTEAFF.

V and J are TRBV6-5 and TRBJ2-1; 12 nucleotides align to TRBD2. Per the germline V gene, CDR1 is MNHEY and CDR2 is SVGAGI. V lost 8 bases and J lost 8; bases outside the gene matches: 4. The CDR3 runs to 13 residues. The CDR3 DNA reads as TGTGCCAGCGGCAGACTAGCGGGAGATGAGCAGTTCTTC. Protein sequence: CASGRLAGDEQFF.

The chain links TRBV19 to TRBJ1-5; D may be TRBD1 (6 bases). CDR3 length: 15 amino acids. Germline values: CDR1 LNHDA, CDR2 SQIVND (reference sequence). V dropped 7 bases and J dropped 2 bases, with 15 bases sitting between them. In DNA, the CDR3 is TGTGCCAGTACACGAGGGGGGGCCGGCAATCAGCCCCAGCATTTT. Translation: CASTRGGAGNQPQHF.

This chain joins TRBV6-5 and TRBJ2-7; 7 positions agree with TRBD1. Trimming removed 0 bases from V and 2 bases from J; junction bases left unmatched: 4. Germline V gene data show CDR1 as MNHEY and CDR2 as SVGAGI. The CDR3 has 15 residues. The CDR3 is CASSYSTGIAYEQYF. The CDR3 bases are TGTGCCAGCAGTTACTCGACAGGGATAGCCTACGAGCAGTACTTC.

The chain employs TRBV19 and TRBJ1-1; no firm D call. V lost 7 bases to trimming and J lost 1 base, with 13 bases between them. The CDR3 consists of 14 residues. CDR1 LNHDA and CDR2 SQIVND come from the germline V gene (reference sequence). In nucleotides, the CDR3 is TGTGCCAGTATTCGGAGACGGGAGAACACTGAAGCTTTCTTT. Translation gives CASIRRRENTEAFF.

This chain joins TRBV11-3 and TRBJ2-2; 11 bases match TRBD2. J was trimmed by 2 bases and V by 3 bases; bases with no gene match: 8. CDR1 and CDR2 (germline): SGHNT, YENEEA. The CDR3 has 18 residues. The CDR3 loop is CASSLGSGRAPNTGELFF. The DNA for the CDR3 is TGTGCCAGCAGCTTGGGTAGCGGGAGGGCCCCAAACACCGGGGAGCTGTTTTTT.

The chain is built from TRBV27 and TRBJ2-3; D possibly matches TRBD1 or TRBD2 (5 bases each). The CDR3 has 18 amino acids. CDR1 and CDR2 (germline): MNHEY, SMNVEV (reference sequence). V lost 6 bases to trimming and J lost 0 bases, with 22 bases between them. CDR3 residues: CASRERGFGTESTDTQYF. The CDR3 DNA follows: TGTGCCAGCAGGGAAAGGGGCTTTGGGACGGAGAGCACAGATACGCAGTATTTT.

There are many counts of this clone. V gene TRBV7-9 combines with J gene TRBJ1-2, with D unresolved. The CDR3 length is 12 residues. With 2 bases removed from V and 8 bases from J, the gap between germline ends came to 9 bases. CDR1 and CDR2 from the germline V gene are SEHNR and FQNEAQ (reference sequence). CDR3 DNA: TGTGCCAGCAGCTTAATTACATGGGGCTACACCTTC. It codes for CASSLITWGYTF.

The chain joins TRBV18 to TRBJ1-4; no clear D. Germline lookup yields CDR1 KGHSH and CDR2 LQKENI. This CDR3 is 12 amino acids long. The V and J ends lost 3 bases and 5 bases respectively, with 4 bases between them. CDR3 nucleotide sequence: TGTGCCAGCTCACCCAACAATGAAAAACTGTTTTTT. Translation gives CASSPNNEKLFF.

This clone appeared a single time. The CDR3 coding sequence is TGCGCCAGCAGCTTGGAGGTGGGGGTCGGGAATGAGCAGTTCTTC. Amino acids: CASSLEVGVGNEQFF. The V and J genes are TRBV5-1 and TRBJ2-1, with D perhaps given as TRBD1 or TRBD2 (5 bases each). Germline V gene sequence: CDR1 SGHRS, CDR2 YFSETQ. CDR3 length: 15 amino acids. V was shortened by 0 bases and J by 7 bases, with 14 bases between the two germline ends.

This CDR3 is CASSLVPSGNNEQFF. DNA of the CDR3: TGCGCCAGCAGCTTGGTCCCATCGGGAAACAATGAGCAGTTCTTC. The J gene is TRBJ2-1, the V gene TRBV5-1, with D possibly being TRBD2 (5 bases). This CDR3 comprises 15 residues. V dropped 0 bases and J dropped 5 bases, with 12 bases sitting between them. Germline CDR1 SGHRS, CDR2 YFSETQ.

This sequence joins TRBV7-9 and TRBJ2-3; 9 nucleotides agree with TRBD1. This CDR3 spans 15 amino acids. CDR1 is SEHNR, CDR2 FQNEAQ, per germline (reference sequence). The V gene end was trimmed by 7 bases and the J gene end by 3 bases; junction bases not matched to a gene: 8. The CDR3 protein is CASTLGTGMTDTQYF. The CDR3 DNA reads as TGTGCCAGCACCCTTGGGACAGGGATGACAGATACGCAGTATTTT.

The CDR3 loop is CASSLSGSNYEQYF. The CDR3 bases are TGTGCCAGCTCTCTGAGCGGTAGCAACTACGAGCAGTACTTC. V is TRBV18 and J is TRBJ2-7; possible D gene TRBD2, 5 bases. Germline-derived CDR1 and CDR2 are KGHSH and LQKENI. The CDR3 spans 14 residues. Trimming removed 6 bases from V and 3 bases from J, with 15 bases in between. Full variable domain (outside the CDR3, taken from reference TRBV18 and TRBJ2-7): NAGVMQNPRHLVRRRGQEARLRCSPMKGHSHVYWYRQLPEEGLKFMVYLQKENIIDESGMPKERFSAEFPKEGPSILRIQQVVRGDSAAYFCASSLSGSNYEQYFGPGTRLTVT.

The rearrangement uses TRBV5-1 and TRBJ1-4; no clear D. This CDR3 region has 15 residues. From germline, CDR1 is SGHRS and CDR2 YFSETQ. Between the trimmed V and J ends, which lost 4 bases and 6 bases, there was a span of 16 bases. The CDR3 region has the DNA TGCGCCAGCAGCGTGGTAGGGTCGGTGTATGAAAAACTGTTTTTT. Residues: CASSVVGSVYEKLFF.

The DNA of the CDR3 is TGCGCCAGCAGCCCCGGGACAGGGATTTTGAACACTGAAGCTTTCTTT. Its translation: CASSPGTGILNTEAFF. The V call is TRBV5-1, the J call TRBJ1-1; 9 positions match TRBD1. V lost 4 bases and J lost 0; bases outside the gene matches: 7. This CDR3 contains 16 residues. CDR1 is SGHRS and CDR2 is YFSETQ in the germline V gene.

This chain connects TRBV5-1 to TRBJ2-7; no clear D. V lost 4 bases, J lost 4 bases, and 12 bases lay in between. The CDR3 has 13 amino acids. Germline assignment: CDR1 SGHRS and CDR2 YFSETQ. The DNA of the CDR3 is TGCGCCAGCAGCCCGGCCGGGCCGTACGAGCAGTACTTC. It specifies CASSPAGPYEQYF.

The genes are TRBV2 and TRBJ1-2; D call uncertain. Germline CDR1 SNHLY, CDR2 FYNNEI. The CDR3 has 14 amino acids. The V gene lost 8 bases and the J gene lost 0 bases, with 13 bases spanning the gap. CDR3 loop: CASHLQTTNYGYTF. Written as DNA, the CDR3 is TGTGCCAGCCACCTCCAAACTACTAACTATGGCTACACCTTC.

The J gene is TRBJ2-1, the V gene TRBV12-5, with 11 bases identical to TRBD1. This CDR3 contains 13 residues. Germline V gene data show CDR1 as LGHNT and CDR2 as FRNRAP. After removal of 0 bases from V and 15 bases from J, the junction contained 4 bases not matched to a gene. This CDR3 is CASGLVLDRGLFF. The CDR3, as DNA: TGTGCTAGTGGTTTGGTACTGGACAGGGGGCTGTTCTTC.

The gene calls are TRBV11-2 and TRBJ1-3; no clear D. V lost 3 bases and J lost 0, with 6 bases in between. Per germline, CDR1 SGHAT and CDR2 FQNNGV. The CDR3 has 14 residues. The CDR3 reads CASSFSHSGNTIYF. The CDR3, as DNA: TGTGCCAGCAGCTTCAGTCACTCTGGAAACACCATATATTTT.